This T cell receptor beta chain originates from a study of Graves' ophthalmopathy and Graves' hyperthyroidism. As the template, RNA transcripts were used to amplify TCR beta CDR3 regions. RT-PCR with HTBI primers came first, then second-round multiplex PCR. MiXCR was run by TCRdb on the multiplex PCR reads, yielding one entry per CDR3 protein. This table has some 1.1 million distinct CDR3 sequences, 36% appearing once. Trimming took off 6 bases at V and 5 bases at J, with 16 bases between the two ends. Looked up from germline, CDR1 is SQVTM and CDR2 is ANQGSEA. The CDR3 sequence is 13 residues long. Input material: peripheral blood or thyroid tissue (not recorded which). This receptor was identified in an adult man with Graves' hyperthyroidism. The chain has TRBV29-1 and TRBJ2-5, with D possibly matching TRBD2 (6 bases). The DNA of the CDR3 is TGCAGCGTAAAATCGAGCGGGTCGGAGACCCAGTACTTC. Amino acid sequence: CSVKSSGSETQYF.